Here is one TCR beta chain with its context. What it binds is unknown. From germline, CDR1 is MNHEY and CDR2 SVGAGI. V lost 0 bases to trimming and J lost 3 bases, with 12 bases between them. The CDR3 is 15 residues long. This sample is drawn from a study of CD8 T cells in Susac syndrome. Study observations and caveats: As acknowledged by the study, its TCR sequencing and HLA analysis included a relatively small number of individuals. The study found that Susac CD8+ clonal expansion peaked in TEMRA cells and active patients.

The authors reverse transcribed about 0.5 to 1 ug RNA with random hexamers. TCRdb passed the immunoSEQ multiplex PCR reads through MiXCR, listing each CDR3 protein once. This sample has about 150,000 distinct CDR3 sequences, with around 93% found just once. This sequence was found in a human donor with Susac syndrome. Input material: CD8+ T cells from PBMCs. The gene calls are TRBV6-5 and TRBJ2-7; unclear D gene. Here the CDR3 DNA reads TGTGCCAGCAGTTACTCGAGGCAATCCAACTACGAGCAGTACTTC. It encodes CASSYSRQSNYEQYF.